This T cell receptor beta chain is from a study of tumor and adjacent non-tumor tissue in lung cancer. Whole-study findings and limits: Tumor repertoires had a smaller top 100 clone share than normal lung.

Worth noting for this clonotype: Its antigen remains unidentified.

This sample's RNA came from whole unsorted tissue. Distant lung tissue was collected more than 3 cm away from the tumor edge. TCRbeta libraries were built with three rounds of nested PCR, modified from ARM-PCR. TCRdb re-called the multiplex PCR reads through MiXCR, storing one row per CDR3 protein. The sample includes 94,000 or so distinct CDR3 sequences, about 77% seen only once; the top ten take 20% to 25%. The source material was distant non-tumor lung tissue. The receptor comes from a woman aged 45-60 years with non-small cell lung cancer.

CDR3 amino acids: CASSGGPRYGEQFF. CDR3 nucleotides: TGCGCCAGCAGCGGGGGGCCAAGGTACGGTGAGCAGTTCTTC. The chain recombines TRBV5-1 with TRBJ2-1; the D gene could be TRBD1 or TRBD2 (6 bases each). This CDR3 spans 14 amino acids. The germline V and J ends were trimmed by 4 bases and 9 bases, with 17 bases remaining between them. Germline V gene lookup returns CDR1 SGHRS and CDR2 YFSETQ.